This T cell receptor beta chain is from a study of siplizumab effects on memory and regulatory T cells (dated by TCRdb to about 2019). Concerning the study at large: The study looked at the effect of siplizumab, an anti-CD2 antibody, on alloreactive T-cell subsets in allogeneic mixed lymphocyte reactions made from human PBMCs. Paper-wide results and their limitations: Whether proliferating Tregs from siplizumab cultures actually had suppressive function was not functionally confirmed. The cumulative frequency of alloreactive sequences that could be traced back to unstimulated CD4+ memory T cells was significantly reduced by siplizumab. About 75-97% of proliferating CD4+ or CD8+ clones could not be given a naive or memory phenotype. Sequences below about 10^-5 frequency were poorly captured, so only a minor fraction of alloreactive clones could be mapped to unstimulated subsets. In reactions with siplizumab, an average of roughly 69% of mappable alloreactive CD4+ clones were Treg-derived, compared with roughly 26% in control reactions. Unstimulated naive T cells appeared to be more diverse than memory T cells, and naive cells seemed to make a substantial contribution to the alloresponse.

Additional sequencing covered unstimulated subsets from three donor pairs, namely CD8+ effector memory, CD4+ naive, CD8+ TEMRA, CD4+ memory and CD8+ naive. Sorted unstimulated T cells and proliferating T cells recovered from mixed lymphocyte reactions were subjected to TCRbeta CDR3 sequencing. Fresh whole blood from about eleven HLA-typed healthy donors served as the source for isolating PBMCs. CDR1 and CDR2 were assigned from the germline V gene as SGHTA and FQGNSA. The CDR3 spans 15 residues, from the cysteine through the phenylalanine. Only the CDR3 part of the read is kept: 45 bases, read in frame from the first base. The V end gives up 6 bases and the J end 4 bases, leaving 8 bases in the junction not matched to a gene. Library preparation used the immunoSEQ multiplex PCR assay. Some 100,000 TCR templates per sample were assayed by the deep sequencing platform. Genomic DNA extracted from sorted T cells was the material used for TCRbeta CDR3 sequencing. Per the source publication's procedure: The R programming language was used for clonal analysis of the TCRbeta CDR3 data. Alloreactive CD4+ and CD8+ clones were identified by comparing unstimulated samples to CFSE-low samples taken after the reaction. Alloreactive CD4+ clones were assigned to regulatory or non-regulatory origin by matching sequences to sorted unstimulated Treg and non-Treg repertoires. TCRdb provides this immuneACCESS table in a form limited to in-frame rearrangements. Some clones are lacking; in checked studies, under half of them reflect an unresolved V gene, and why the rest are absent is not known. V, J and clone size are those of that table, while D and trimming were read from the DNA. This sample is represented by tens of thousands of clones; roughly 96% of them were singletons. 0.031% of the sample rests with the top ten.

Remarks on this clone: The clone's antigen remains unknown. No base quality information exists; no much larger clone differs at one position.

The TCR was taken from a human donor in good health. The rearranged chain carries TRBV7-2 and TRBJ2-5; 10 central nucleotides agree with TRBD2. Sequencing was done on a sample of naive CD4+ T cells sorted from blood. Read against the paper, the sample's cell subset or site label means: unstimulated naive T cells. The CDR3: CASSRDTSGVETQYF. The DNA sequence reads TGTGCCAGCAGTCGAGACACTAGCGGGGTAGAGACCCAGTACTTC.